This T cell receptor beta chain was captured by sequencing in a study of control samples from healthy donors and cancer patients. CDR1 is MNHEY, CDR2 SMNVEV, per germline (reference sequence). CDR3 length: 14 residues. Trimming removed 5 bases from V and 4 bases from J, with 14 bases in between. Clones were sequenced by immunoSEQ multiplex PCR, and TCRdb holds only the in-frame ones, with some missing. The sample has about 150,000 clones, more than 85% seen once. Source material: blood. V gene TRBV27 combines with J gene TRBJ1-1; D is unclear. The receptor's source is a woman aged 40 to 50 in good health. CDR3 nucleotide sequence: TGTGCCAGCAGTCGAGTAGGTGCGGTCACTGAAGCTTTCTTT. Amino acid sequence: CASSRVGAVTEAFF.